This TCR beta chain was documented in a study of regulatory T cells. Study-level findings and limits: Hydrophobic residues at CDR3 positions 6 and 7 were enriched in conventional CD4+ T cells of CD3G-deficient patients. Regulatory T cells showed the strongest V-J pair restriction and V/J gene skewing among patient repertoires.

V lost 2 bases, J lost 8 bases, and 15 bases lay in between. CDR3 length: 14 residues. The V gene's germline CDR1 is MNHEY and CDR2 SMNVEV (reference sequence). The PCR used 52 TRBV and 13 TRBJ primers. Only in-frame clones appear in the TCRdb table, and some are missing; sequencing was by immunoSEQ multiplex PCR. Of tens of thousands of clones detected, approximately 91% appear once; the ten largest clones hold about 1.3%. To note about this clone: The antigen remains unidentified.

Autoimmunity was present in every CD3G-deficient patient, worse in two. At testing, patients were 2 to 39 years old, with reduced naive and increased memory T-cell proportions. Sorting split CD4+ cells into CD25-high CD127-low Tregs and CD25-low CD127-high conventional T cells. Material: conventional CD4+ T cells sorted from blood. The chain joins TRBV27 to TRBJ1-2; perhaps TRBD1 as D (6 bases). The clonotype comes from a child aged 10 to 17 with CD3G deficiency. In DNA, the CDR3 is TGTGCCAGCAGTTTAAGTCCGGGGGCGAGAGGCTACACCTTC. Residues: CASSLSPGARGYTF.